This TCR beta chain was found in a study of CD8 T cells in Susac syndrome. With random hexamers, 0.5 to 1 ug RNA was reverse transcribed. TCRdb reprocessed the immunoSEQ multiplex PCR reads with MiXCR, giving one entry per CDR3 protein. The table includes about 290,000 distinct CDR3 sequences, roughly 85% detected once. A remark on this clonotype: Antigen unknown.

Whole-study results and caveats: As the study acknowledged, the number of individuals who were part of its TCR sequencing and HLA analysis was relatively small.

This sequence was found in a human donor with multiple sclerosis. The sequenced sample consisted of CD8+ T cells from PBMCs.

The CDR3 DNA reads as TGCAGTGCTAGAGATGGCGGGCAGAGCTCCTACGAGCAGTACTTC. Translation: CSARDGGQSSYEQYF. The gene calls are TRBV20-1 and TRBJ2-7; perhaps TRBD2 as D (5 bases). In germline, CDR1 is DFQATT, CDR2 SNEGSKA (reference sequence). The CDR3 has 15 residues. The V gene lost 0 bases and the J gene lost 0 bases, with 12 bases spanning the gap.